This T cell receptor (beta chain) was recovered during a study of control samples from healthy donors and cancer patients. The CDR3 is made up of 15 amino acids. V lost 3 bases and J 2 bases, leaving 11 bases between the germline ends. Germline CDR1 MRHNA, CDR2 SNTAGT. Only in-frame clones appear in the TCRdb table, and some are missing; sequencing was by immunoSEQ multiplex PCR. The table lists 100,000 to 150,000 clones, roughly 92% of them singletons. The receptor was isolated from a young man in good health. Sequencing input: blood. The chain carries TRBV6-4 and TRBJ2-1, with a weak D call TRBD2 (5 bases). CDR3 coding DNA: TGTGCCAGCAGTGAAGACGGACTTCCCTACAATGAGCAGTTCTTC. Translation gives CASSEDGLPYNEQFF.